The rows below give T cell receptor beta chains drawn from one sample of a study of blood T cell repertoires in COVID-19. The assay was immunoSEQ multiplex PCR, and TCRdb's table has in-frame clones only and misses some. The table has approximately 190,000 clones, 65% to 85% seen once; the top ten hold approximately 5.4%. Sample: peripheral blood. The receptors come from a woman aged 30 to 39 with acute or convalescent COVID-19. Each CDR3 is given with its conserved first and last residue. D genes are given only for firm matches. Size is stated for part of the rows, as once, few or many counts, or as a class when the clone is expanded.

D gene	clone size	V gene	J gene	CDR3 DNA	CDR3 protein
NA	few	TRBV5-1	TRBJ2-7	TGCGCCAGCAGCTTGGATTCCGCCTACGAGCAGTACTTC	CASSLDSAYEQYF
NA	NA	TRBV12-1	TRBJ2-1	TGTGCCAGCAGCTCAGCACTCAGGAACCCCAATGAGCAGTTCTTC	CASSSALRNPNEQFF
NA	few	TRBV6-1	TRBJ1-5	TGTGCCAGCAGTGATAGTTATCAGCCCCAGCATTTT	CASSDSYQPQHF
TRBD2	few	TRBV7-2	TRBJ2-7	TGTGCCAGCAGCTTAGCGAGCGGGGGGTCCTACGAGCAGTACTTC	CASSLASGGSYEQYF
NA	NA	TRBV4-3	TRBJ2-7	TGCGCCAGCAGCCTCCAAGGTGCGGGGCCTTGGGACGAGCAGTACTTC	CASSLQGAGPWDEQYF
TRBD2	once	TRBV11-2	TRBJ2-7	TGTGCCAGCAGCCGCCACCTGGGACTAGGGTACGAGCAGTACTTC	CASSRHLGLGYEQYF
TRBD2	NA	TRBV6-4	TRBJ2-1	TGTGCCAGCAAACGGACTAGCGGGGTAAATGAGCAGTTCTTC	CASKRTSGVNEQFF
TRBD1	NA	TRBV27	TRBJ1-2	TGTGCCAGCAGTTGGGACAGGTCAACCTATGGCTACACCTTC	CASSWDRSTYGYTF
NA	NA	TRBV12-3/TRBV12-4	TRBJ1-2	TGTGCCAGCAGTTGGACAGTAGATGGCTACACCTTC	CASSWTVDGYTF
NA	NA	TRBV29-1	TRBJ1-2	TGCAGCGCCCGACAGGCGAACTATGGCTACACCTTC	CSARQANYGYTF
TRBD2	many	TRBV7-9	TRBJ2-7	TGTGCCAGCAGCATTCGACTAGCGGGTGCCTCCTACGAGCAGTACTTC	CASSIRLAGASYEQYF
TRBD2	NA	TRBV5-1	TRBJ2-3	TGCGCCAGCAGCCGGGGACTAGCGGGGTTCGGGGACACGCAGTATTTT	CASSRGLAGFGDTQYF
TRBD2	once	TRBV5-1	TRBJ2-2	TGCGCCAGCAGCTTGGTTTCCTCGTCTAGCGGGGGGGCCGGGGAGCTGTTTTTT	CASSLVSSSSGGAGELFF
TRBD2	NA	TRBV13	TRBJ2-2	TGTGCCAGCAGCTTATATCCCCCGACTAGCGGGATGGGAACCGGGGAGCTGTTTTTT	CASSLYPPTSGMGTGELFF
NA	NA	TRBV11-3	TRBJ2-3	TGTGCCAGCAGCTACACACATAGCACAGATACGCAGTATTTT	CASSYTHSTDTQYF
NA	NA	TRBV5-1	TRBJ2-2	TGCGCCAGCAGCCCGGGGACTTTGGGGTGGCGCGGGGAGCTGTTTTTT	CASSPGTLGWRGELFF
TRBD1	once	TRBV27	TRBJ1-1	TGTGCCAGCAGTTTTACCGGGACAGGGCAATACTACACTGAAGCTTTCTTT	CASSFTGTGQYYTEAFF
TRBD1	few	TRBV5-1	TRBJ2-5	TGCGCCAGCAGCCGAGGGACAGGGGTCGACCAGGGGACCCAGTACTTC	CASSRGTGVDQGTQYF
NA	once	TRBV10-3	TRBJ2-7	TGTGCCACCCTGGCGGCCAACGGCCCTTACGAGCAGTACTTC	CATLAANGPYEQYF
TRBD1	NA	TRBV15	TRBJ1-4	TGTGCCACCAGCACCGACAGGGTGGGTGAAAAACTGTTTTTT	CATSTDRVGEKLFF
NA	NA	TRBV7-8	TRBJ1-2	TGTGCCAGCAGCTTAGCTGGGAGAGCAGGCTATGGCTACACCTTC	CASSLAGRAGYGYTF
TRBD2	NA	TRBV19	TRBJ2-1	TGTGCCAGTAGTACTTTAGCGGGAGCCCGGGGTTTCAATGAGCAGTTCTTC	CASSTLAGARGFNEQFF
NA	NA	TRBV19	TRBJ2-7	TGTGCCAGTAATCAAGGGGCTTTTTCCTACGAGCAGTACTTC	CASNQGAFSYEQYF
NA	NA	TRBV9	TRBJ2-3	TGTGCCAGCAGCGTACTAGCCGTAGCCACAGATACGCAGTATTTT	CASSVLAVATDTQYF
NA	NA	TRBV7-2	TRBJ1-1	TGTGCCAGCAGCTTAGCGTCGGGGACTGAAGCTTTCTTT	CASSLASGTEAFF
NA	NA	TRBV5-1	TRBJ2-5	TGCGCCAGCAGCTTGGAAGGCCAGGGCGCTGGGGAGACCCAGTACTTC	CASSLEGQGAGETQYF
NA	NA	TRBV15	TRBJ1-3	TGTGCCACCAGCAGATCCCTTCGAAACACCATATATTTT	CATSRSLRNTIYF
NA	once	TRBV6-1	TRBJ2-2	TGTGCCAGCAGTGAAACCCCAGGGGCGAACACCGGGGAGCTGTTTTTT	CASSETPGANTGELFF
TRBD2	NA	TRBV28	TRBJ2-5	TGTGCCAGCAGATCTCGGGAGGCCCAAGAGACCCAGTACTTC	CASRSREAQETQYF